These T cell receptor beta chains were read from a single sample in a study of T-cell memory formation after mild COVID-19. TCRdb reprocessed the 5' RACE reads with MiXCR, giving one entry per CDR3 protein. The sample yields some 150,000 distinct CDR3 sequences, about 19% seen once. The specimen was PBMCs or a T cell subset sorted from them (not recorded which). The receptors were gathered from an adult woman who had mild COVID-19 (a few samples of this study predate the infection). Cell type and time point are not known. Both conserved end residues are part of each CDR3. A D gene is named only where the DNA matches it firmly. The listing skips clone size in some rows; elsewhere it reads once, few, many or a size class.

abundance,j_gene,d_gene,v_gene,CDR3nt,CDR3aa
-,TRBJ1-1,-,TRBV11-2,TGTGCCAGCAGTATGACAGTTTACACTGAAGCTTTCTTT,CASSMTVYTEAFF
many,TRBJ2-3,-,TRBV5-1,TGTGCCAGCAGTTCAGGAAGCACAGATACGCAGTATTTT,CASSSGSTDTQYF
-,TRBJ1-5,TRBD1,TRBV4-1,TGCGCCAGCAGCCAGGGGAAACCGGGACAGGGCCTTCAGCCCCAGCATTTT,CASSQGKPGQGLQPQHF
-,TRBJ1-4,-,TRBV5-6,TGTGCCAGCAGCTTTTCCAGTAATGAAAAACTGTTTTTT,CASSFSSNEKLFF
-,TRBJ2-1,-,TRBV6-5,TGTGCCAGCGCCAACCCGGGGACCTACAATGAGCAGTTCTTC,CASANPGTYNEQFF
-,TRBJ2-1,-,TRBV5-1,TGCGCCAGCAGCTTGGAGGCAGGAGGGAGCAATGAGCAGTTCTTC,CASSLEAGGSNEQFF
once,TRBJ2-7,-,TRBV11-2,TGTGCCAGCAGCTTAGATCCGCAGAGCTACGAGCAGTACTTC,CASSLDPQSYEQYF
-,TRBJ2-3,-,TRBV7-9,TGTGCCAGCAGCACGAGTTATACGCAGTATTTT,CASSTSYTQYF
-,TRBJ2-1,TRBD2,TRBV19,TGTGCCAGTCGGACTAGCGGGGCCTACAATGAGCAGTTCTTC,CASRTSGAYNEQFF
-,TRBJ1-6,TRBD1,TRBV4-2,TGTGCCAGCAGCCAAGAGCACAGGGGTTCACCCCTCCACTTT,CASSQEHRGSPLHF
few,TRBJ2-2,-,TRBV24-1,TGTGCCACCATGGCCGGGGCGAACACCGGGGAGCTGTTTTTT,CATMAGANTGELFF
few,TRBJ2-5,TRBD2,TRBV5-1,TGCGCCAGCAGCTTGGCCGTAGGCGGGAGGGCGTCCGGAGAGACCCAGTACTTC,CASSLAVGGRASGETQYF
medium-sized,TRBJ2-7,-,TRBV11-2,TGTGCCAGCAGCCGGGGGACCTACGAGCAGTACTTC,CASSRGTYEQYF
-,TRBJ2-1,-,TRBV18,TGTGCCAGCTCACCACCTACGACTTTAGGGGGTTTCAATGAGCAGTTCTTC,CASSPPTTLGGFNEQFF
-,TRBJ2-3,-,TRBV7-7,TGTGCCAGCAGCCTCCTAGCATCTAGCACAGATACGCAGTATTTT,CASSLLASSTDTQYF
-,TRBJ2-7,-,TRBV5-1,TGCGCCAGCAGTAGGGTCCTCGGTTACGAGCAGTACTTC,CASSRVLGYEQYF
many,TRBJ2-7,-,TRBV27,TGTGCCAGCAGTCCAACAAGAGTGTCCTACGAGCAGTACTTC,CASSPTRVSYEQYF
few,TRBJ2-7,-,TRBV6-6,TGTGCCAGCACGACAGGATCCTACGAGCAGTACTTC,CASTTGSYEQYF
-,TRBJ2-7,TRBD1,TRBV28,TGTGCCAGCAGCCATGGACAGGGACTCTACGAGCAGTACTTC,CASSHGQGLYEQYF
-,TRBJ2-7,TRBD2,TRBV15,TGTGCCACCAGCACCTGGGGGGAGGGAGTGGGCTACGAGCAGTACTTC,CATSTWGEGVGYEQYF
once,TRBJ2-2,TRBD2,TRBV24-1,TGTGCCACCAGTAGGGCGGGGGCGAACACCGGGGAGCTGTTTTTT,CATSRAGANTGELFF
few,TRBJ2-1,-,TRBV7-2,TGTGCCAGCAGCCGCGACAGGAAATTATACAATGAGCAGTTCTTC,CASSRDRKLYNEQFF